This T cell receptor beta chain comes out of a study of shared clonotypes between healthy human individuals. Overall study findings and caveats: Memory subsets generally showed lower estimated richness than naive subsets.

Concerning this clone: No antigen is known for it.

Data came from immunoSEQ multiplex PCR; TCRdb stores just in-frame clones and leaves some out. Counted here are about 2,100,000 clones, around 93% occurring once; the ten biggest clones make up roughly 1.8%. The CDR3 is 21 amino acids. V lost 2 bases and J lost 5; bases outside the gene matches: 21. In the naive CD8 group, cells lacked CD45RO and were positively selected for CCR7, so terminally differentiated effector memory CD45RA+ cells were left out. The sample was naive CD8+ T cells from PBMCs. This chain connects TRBV6-7 to TRBJ2-7; 13 bases line up with TRBD2. TRBV6-7 is noted as an ORF with a role that remains uncertain. The sequence derives from a man aged 18-30 years in good health. Some clones in this sample may be carry-over from other donors' samples. The DNA of the CDR3 is TGTGCCAGCAGTTACCCTACTCCCGACATTAGGACTAGCGGGAGACCTAACGAGCAGTACTTC. Protein product: CASSYPTPDIRTSGRPNEQYF.